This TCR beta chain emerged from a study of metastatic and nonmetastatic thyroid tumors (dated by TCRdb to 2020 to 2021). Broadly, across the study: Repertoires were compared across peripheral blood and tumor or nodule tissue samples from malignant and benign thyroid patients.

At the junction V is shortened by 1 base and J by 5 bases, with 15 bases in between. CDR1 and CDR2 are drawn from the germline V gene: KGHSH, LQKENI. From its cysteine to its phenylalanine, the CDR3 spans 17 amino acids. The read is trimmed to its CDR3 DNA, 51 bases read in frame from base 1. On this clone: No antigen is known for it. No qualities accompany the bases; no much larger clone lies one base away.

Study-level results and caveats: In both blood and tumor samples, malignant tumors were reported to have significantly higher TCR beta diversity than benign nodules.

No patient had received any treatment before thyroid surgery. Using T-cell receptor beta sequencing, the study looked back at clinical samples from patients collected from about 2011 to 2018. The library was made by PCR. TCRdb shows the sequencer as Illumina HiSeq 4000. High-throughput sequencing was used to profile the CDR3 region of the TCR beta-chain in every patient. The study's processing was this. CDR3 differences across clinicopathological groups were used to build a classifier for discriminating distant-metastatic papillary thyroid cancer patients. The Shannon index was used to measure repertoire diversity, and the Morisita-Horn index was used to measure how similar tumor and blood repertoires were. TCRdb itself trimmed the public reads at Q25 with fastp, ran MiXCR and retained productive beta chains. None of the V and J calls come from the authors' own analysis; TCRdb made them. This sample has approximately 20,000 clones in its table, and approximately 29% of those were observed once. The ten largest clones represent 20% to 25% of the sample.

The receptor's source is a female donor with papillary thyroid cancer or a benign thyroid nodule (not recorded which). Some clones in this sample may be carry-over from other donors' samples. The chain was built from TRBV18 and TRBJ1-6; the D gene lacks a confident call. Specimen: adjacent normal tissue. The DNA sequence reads TGTGCCAGCTCACCACTAGCCGTCCCGTTTGATAATTCACCCCTCCACTTT. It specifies CASSPLAVPFDNSPLHF.